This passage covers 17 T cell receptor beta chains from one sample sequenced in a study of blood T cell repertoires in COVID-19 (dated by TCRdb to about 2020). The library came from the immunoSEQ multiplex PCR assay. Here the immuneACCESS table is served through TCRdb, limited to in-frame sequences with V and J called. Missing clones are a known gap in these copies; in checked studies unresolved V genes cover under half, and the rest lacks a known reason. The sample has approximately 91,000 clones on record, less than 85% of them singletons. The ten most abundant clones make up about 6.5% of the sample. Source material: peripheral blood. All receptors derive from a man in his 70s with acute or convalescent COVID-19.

The CDR3 loop reads CASSRQGAWTEAFF. CDR3 sequence (DNA): TGTGCCAGCAGTCGACAGGGGGCGTGGACTGAAGCTTTCTTT. This chain links TRBV2 with TRBJ1-1; TRBD1 aligns across 10 bases. Unmatched junction bases numbered 5, after V lost 5 bases and J lost 5 bases. This CDR3 contains 14 residues. Germline V lookup: CDR1 SNHLY, CDR2 FYNNEI.

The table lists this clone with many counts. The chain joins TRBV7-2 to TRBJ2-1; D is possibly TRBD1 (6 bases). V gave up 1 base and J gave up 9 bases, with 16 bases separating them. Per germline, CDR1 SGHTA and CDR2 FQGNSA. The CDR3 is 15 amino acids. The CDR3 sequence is CASSLVPGAGREQFF. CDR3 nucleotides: TGTGCCAGCAGCTTAGTCCCAGGGGCAGGTCGTGAGCAGTTCTTC.

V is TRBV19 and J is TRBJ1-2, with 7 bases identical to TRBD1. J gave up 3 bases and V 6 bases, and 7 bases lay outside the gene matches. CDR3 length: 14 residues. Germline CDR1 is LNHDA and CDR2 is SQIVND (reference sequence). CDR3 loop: CASRKGALDYGYTF. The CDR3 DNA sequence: TGTGCCAGTAGGAAGGGGGCGTTGGACTATGGCTACACCTTC.

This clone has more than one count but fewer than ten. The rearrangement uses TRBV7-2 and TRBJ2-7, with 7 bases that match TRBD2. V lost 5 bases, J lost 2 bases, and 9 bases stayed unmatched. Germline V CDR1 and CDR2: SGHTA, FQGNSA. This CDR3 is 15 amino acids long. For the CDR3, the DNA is TGTGCCAGCAGCCCGACAACTAGCGCCGCCTACGAGCAGTACTTC. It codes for CASSPTTSAAYEQYF.

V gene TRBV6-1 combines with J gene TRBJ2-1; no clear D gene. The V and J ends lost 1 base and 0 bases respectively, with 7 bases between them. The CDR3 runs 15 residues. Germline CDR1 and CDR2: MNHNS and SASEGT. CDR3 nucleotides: TGTGCCAGCAGTGAAGGCCCGAGCTCCTACAATGAGCAGTTCTTC. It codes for CASSEGPSSYNEQFF.

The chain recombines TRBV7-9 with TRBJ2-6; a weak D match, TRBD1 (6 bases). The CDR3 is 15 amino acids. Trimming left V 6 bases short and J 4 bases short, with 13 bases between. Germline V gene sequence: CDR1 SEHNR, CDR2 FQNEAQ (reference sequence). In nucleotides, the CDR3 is TGTGCCAGCAGTACAACAGGGTCAGGGGCCAACGTCCTGACTTTC. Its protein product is CASSTTGSGANVLTF.

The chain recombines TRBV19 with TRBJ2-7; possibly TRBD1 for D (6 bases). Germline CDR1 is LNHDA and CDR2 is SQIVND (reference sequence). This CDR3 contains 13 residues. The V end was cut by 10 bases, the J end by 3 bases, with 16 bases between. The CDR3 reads CATQGQTFYEQYF. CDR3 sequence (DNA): TGTGCCACCCAGGGGCAGACCTTCTACGAGCAGTACTTC.

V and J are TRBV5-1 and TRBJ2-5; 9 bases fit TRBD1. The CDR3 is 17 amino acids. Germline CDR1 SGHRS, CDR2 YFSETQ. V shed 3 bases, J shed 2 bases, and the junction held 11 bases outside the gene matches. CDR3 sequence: CASSSGVRDRVQETQYF. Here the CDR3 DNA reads TGCGCCAGCAGCTCCGGGGTAAGGGACAGGGTTCAAGAGACCCAGTACTTC.

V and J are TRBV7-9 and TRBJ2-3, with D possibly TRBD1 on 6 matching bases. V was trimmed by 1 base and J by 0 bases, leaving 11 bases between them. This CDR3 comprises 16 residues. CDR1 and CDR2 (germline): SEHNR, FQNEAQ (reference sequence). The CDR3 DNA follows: TGTGCCAGCAGCTTAGACAGGGTGACTAGCACAGATACGCAGTATTTT. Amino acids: CASSLDRVTSTDTQYF.

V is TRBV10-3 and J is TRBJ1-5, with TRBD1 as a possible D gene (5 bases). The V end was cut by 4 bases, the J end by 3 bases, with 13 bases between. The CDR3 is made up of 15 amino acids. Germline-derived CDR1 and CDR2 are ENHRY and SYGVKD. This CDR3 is CAISGGQGDNQPQHF. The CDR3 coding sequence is TGTGCCATCAGTGGGGGCCAGGGCGACAATCAGCCCCAGCATTTT.

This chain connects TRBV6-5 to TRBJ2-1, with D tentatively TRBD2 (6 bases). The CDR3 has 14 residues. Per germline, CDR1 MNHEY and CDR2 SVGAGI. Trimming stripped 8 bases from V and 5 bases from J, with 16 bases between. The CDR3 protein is CASRRGRPDNEQFF. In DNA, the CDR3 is TGTGCCAGCCGGAGAGGGAGGCCCGACAATGAGCAGTTCTTC.

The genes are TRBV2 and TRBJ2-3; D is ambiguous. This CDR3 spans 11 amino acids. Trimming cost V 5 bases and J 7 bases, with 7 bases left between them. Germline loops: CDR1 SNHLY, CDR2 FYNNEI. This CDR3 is CASSTENTQYF. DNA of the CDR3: TGTGCCAGCAGTACCGAGAATACGCAGTATTTT. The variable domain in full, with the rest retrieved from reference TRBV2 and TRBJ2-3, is EPEVTQTPSHQVTQMGQEVILRCVPISNHLYFYWYRQILGQKVEFLVSFYNNEISEKSEIFDDQFSVERPDGSNFTLKIRSTKLEDSAMYFCASSTENTQYFGPGTRLTVL.

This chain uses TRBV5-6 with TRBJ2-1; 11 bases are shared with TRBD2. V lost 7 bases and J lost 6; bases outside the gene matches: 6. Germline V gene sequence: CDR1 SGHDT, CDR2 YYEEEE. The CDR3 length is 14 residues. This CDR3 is CASLGLAEFNEQFF. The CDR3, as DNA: TGTGCCAGCCTGGGACTAGCGGAATTCAATGAGCAGTTCTTC.

DNA for the CDR3: TGCGCCAGCAGCTCCGGGACACCCATGAACACTGAAGCTTTCTTT. Protein sequence: CASSSGTPMNTEAFF. The genes are TRBV5-1 and TRBJ1-1; D perhaps matches TRBD1 (6 bases). The length of the CDR3 is 15 residues. Looked up from germline, CDR1 is SGHRS and CDR2 is YFSETQ. V lost 3 bases and J lost 0, with 12 bases in between. The full variable domain, rest sourced from reference TRBV5-1 and TRBJ1-1, is KAGVTQTPRYLIKTRGQQVTLSCSPISGHRSVSWYQQTPGQGLQFLFEYFSETQRNKGNFPGRFSGRQFSNSRSEMNVSTLELGDSALYLCASSSGTPMNTEAFFGQGTRLTVV.

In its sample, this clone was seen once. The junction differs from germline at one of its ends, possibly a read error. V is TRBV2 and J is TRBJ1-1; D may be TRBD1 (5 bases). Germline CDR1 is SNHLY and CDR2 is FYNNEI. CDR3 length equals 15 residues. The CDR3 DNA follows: TGTGCCAGCAGTGAAGCGCGGGGGACGAACGCTGAAGCTTTCTTT. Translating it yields CASSEARGTNAEAFF. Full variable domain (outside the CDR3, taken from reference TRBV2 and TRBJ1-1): EPEVTQTPSHQVTQMGQEVILRCVPISNHLYFYWYRQILGQKVEFLVSFYNNEISEKSEIFDDQFSVERPDGSNFTLKIRSTKLEDSAMYFCASSEARGTNAEAFFGQGTRLTVV.

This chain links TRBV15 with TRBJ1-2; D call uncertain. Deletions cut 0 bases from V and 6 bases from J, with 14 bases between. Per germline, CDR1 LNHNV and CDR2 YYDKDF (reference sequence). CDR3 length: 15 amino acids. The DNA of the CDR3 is TGTGCCACCAGCAGAGATTTGGGAGGGTCGGATGGCTACACCTTC. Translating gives CATSRDLGGSDGYTF. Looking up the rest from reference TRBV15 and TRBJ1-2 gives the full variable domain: DAMVIQNPRYQVTQFGKPVTLSCSQTLNHNVMYWYQQKSSQAPKLLFHYYDKDFNNEADTPDNFQSRRPNTSFCFLDIRSPGLGDTAMYLCATSRDLGGSDGYTFGSGTRLTVV.

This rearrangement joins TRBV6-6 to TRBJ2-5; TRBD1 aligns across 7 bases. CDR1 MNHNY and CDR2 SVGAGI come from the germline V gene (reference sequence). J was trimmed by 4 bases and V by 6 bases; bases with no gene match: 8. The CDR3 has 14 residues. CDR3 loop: CASRGTVSGETQYF. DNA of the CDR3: TGTGCCAGCAGAGGGACAGTAAGTGGAGAGACCCAGTACTTC.